This section outlines one TCR beta chain sequence together with its context. Its target is unknown. The data belong to a study of OX40 agonist ivuxolimab in advanced cancers. Across the whole study: In this trial design, patients received ivuxolimab intravenously at 0.01 to 10 mg/kg every 2 weeks. Dose-escalation patients were diagnosed with hepatocellular carcinoma, melanoma, renal cell cancer or head and neck cancer.

The length of the CDR3 is 16 residues. Trimming pared 4 bases from V and 8 bases from J, leaving 20 bases between. The V gene's germline CDR1 is MRHNA and CDR2 SNTAGT. Study-level findings and limits: At doses 0.1 to 3.0 mg/kg, CD4+ and CD8+ clones expanded.

TCRdb's table, derived via immunoSEQ multiplex PCR, lists solely in-frame clones and lacks some. The sample lists fewer than 85,000 clones; 70% to 90% were seen once. The receptor was isolated from an adult with an advanced solid tumor such as melanoma, head and neck, liver or kidney cancer. Sample: CD4+ or CD8+ T cells sorted from blood, taken in a trial of the OX40 agonist ivuxolimab. The chain carries TRBV6-4 and TRBJ1-4, with D possibly matching TRBD1 (6 bases). The CDR3 coding sequence is TGTGCCAGCAGTGCCATCGCCGGGACAAGGGGAGAAAAACTGTTTTTT. The encoded protein is CASSAIAGTRGEKLFF.